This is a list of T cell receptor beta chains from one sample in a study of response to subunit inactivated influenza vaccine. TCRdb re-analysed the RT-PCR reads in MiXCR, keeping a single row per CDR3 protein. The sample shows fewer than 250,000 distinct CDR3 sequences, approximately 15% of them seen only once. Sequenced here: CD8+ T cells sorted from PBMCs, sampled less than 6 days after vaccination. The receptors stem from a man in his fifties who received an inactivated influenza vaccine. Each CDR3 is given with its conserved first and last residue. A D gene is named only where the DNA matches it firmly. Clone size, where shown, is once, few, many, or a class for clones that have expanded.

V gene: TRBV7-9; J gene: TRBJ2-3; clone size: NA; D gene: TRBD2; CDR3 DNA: TGTGCCAGCAGCTGGAGCGGGGGGGCTGCAGATACGCAGTATTTT; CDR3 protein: CASSWSGGAADTQYF
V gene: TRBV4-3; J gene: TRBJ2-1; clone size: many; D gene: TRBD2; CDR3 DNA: TGCGCCAGCAGCCACCTTAGCGGGGGTGGGTACAATGAGCAGTTCTTC; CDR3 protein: CASSHLSGGGYNEQFF
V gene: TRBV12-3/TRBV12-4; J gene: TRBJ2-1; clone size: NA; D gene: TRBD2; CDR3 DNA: TGTGCCAGCAGTTTCGGGACTAGAGGTGAGCAGTTCTTC; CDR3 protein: CASSFGTRGEQFF
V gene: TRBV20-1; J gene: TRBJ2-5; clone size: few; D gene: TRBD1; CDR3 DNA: TGCAGTGCTAGACCCATCCACCTCGACAGGGGGCGCGGTGAGACCCAGTACTTC; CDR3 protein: CSARPIHLDRGRGETQYF
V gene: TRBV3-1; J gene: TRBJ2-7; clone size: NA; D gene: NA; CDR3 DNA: TGTGCCAGCAGCCACGGCAGGGAGTACGAGCAGTACTTC; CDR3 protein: CASSHGREYEQYF
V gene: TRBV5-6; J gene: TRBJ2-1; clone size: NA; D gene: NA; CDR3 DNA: TGTGCCAGCAGCGATCAGGGACGGAACTACAATGAGCAGTTCTTC; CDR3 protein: CASSDQGRNYNEQFF
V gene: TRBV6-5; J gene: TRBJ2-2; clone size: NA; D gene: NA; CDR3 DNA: TGTGCCAGCAGTTCCAAACCAGGGAACACCGGGGAGCTGTTTTTT; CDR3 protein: CASSSKPGNTGELFF
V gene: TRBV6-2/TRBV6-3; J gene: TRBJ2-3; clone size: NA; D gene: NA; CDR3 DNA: TGTGCCAGCAGTTACGTCTGGGGTCCGGGTGATACGCAGTATTTT; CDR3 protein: CASSYVWGPGDTQYF
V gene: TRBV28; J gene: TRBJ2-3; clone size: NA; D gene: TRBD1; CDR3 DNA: TGTGCCAGCAGTCTAGGACAGGGGCGAGGAGATACGCAGTATTTT; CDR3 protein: CASSLGQGRGDTQYF
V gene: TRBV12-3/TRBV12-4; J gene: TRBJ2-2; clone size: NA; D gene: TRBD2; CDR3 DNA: TGTGCCAGCAGACCCGGGACTAGCGTCAGCGGGGAGCTGTTTTTT; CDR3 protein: CASRPGTSVSGELFF
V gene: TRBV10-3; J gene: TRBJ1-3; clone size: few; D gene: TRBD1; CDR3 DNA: TGTGCCATCAGTGGAGACAGGGTCTACTCTGGAAACACCATATATTTT; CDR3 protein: CAISGDRVYSGNTIYF
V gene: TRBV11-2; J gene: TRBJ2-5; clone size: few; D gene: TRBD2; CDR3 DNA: TGTGCCAGCAGCTTAGGTTGGAGTAGCGGGGACCAAGAGACCCAGTACTTC; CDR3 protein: CASSLGWSSGDQETQYF
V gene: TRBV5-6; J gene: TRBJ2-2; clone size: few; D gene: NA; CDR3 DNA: TGTGCCAGCAGCTCCCGGGAGCTAGCCGGGGCGAACACCGGGGAGCTGTTTTTT; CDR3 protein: CASSSRELAGANTGELFF
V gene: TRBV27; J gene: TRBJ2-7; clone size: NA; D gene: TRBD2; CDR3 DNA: TGTGCCAGCAGTTCACCCGGCGGGGGGCTTAGGGGCGACTCCTACGAGCAGTACTTC; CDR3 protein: CASSSPGGGLRGDSYEQYF
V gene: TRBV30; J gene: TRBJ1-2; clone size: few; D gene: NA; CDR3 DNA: TGTGCCTGGAGTGCCGGGACCCCGGCTGACGGCTACACCTTC; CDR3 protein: CAWSAGTPADGYTF
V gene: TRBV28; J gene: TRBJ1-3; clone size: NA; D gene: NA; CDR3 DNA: TGTGCCAGCAGTTTAGATTATGGGGGGCCTGGAAACACCATATATTTT; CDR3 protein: CASSLDYGGPGNTIYF
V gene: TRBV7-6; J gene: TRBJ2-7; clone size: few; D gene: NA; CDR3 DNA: TGTGCCAGCAGCTTAGATATAGGCGAGTCCTACGAGCAGTACTTC; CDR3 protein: CASSLDIGESYEQYF
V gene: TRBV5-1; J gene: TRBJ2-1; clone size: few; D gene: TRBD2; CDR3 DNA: TGCGCCAGCAGACCTGGACTAGCGGGGGGGCTGTACAATGAGCAGTTCTTC; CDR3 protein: CASRPGLAGGLYNEQFF
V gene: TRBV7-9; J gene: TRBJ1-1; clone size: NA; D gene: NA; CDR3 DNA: TGTGCCAGCAGCACCGGGGCCCCGAACACTGAAGCTTTCTTT; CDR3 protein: CASSTGAPNTEAFF
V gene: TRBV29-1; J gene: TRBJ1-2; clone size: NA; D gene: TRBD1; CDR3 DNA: TGCAGCGTTGAAGATTGGCAGGGGGCGAAATATGGCTACACCTTC; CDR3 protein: CSVEDWQGAKYGYTF
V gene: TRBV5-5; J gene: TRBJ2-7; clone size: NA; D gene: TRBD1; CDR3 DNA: TGTGCCAGCAGCTTGCGGACAGGGGCGCGGGAGCAGTACTTC; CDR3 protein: CASSLRTGAREQYF
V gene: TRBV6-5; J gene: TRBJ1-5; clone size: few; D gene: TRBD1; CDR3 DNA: TGTGCCAGCAGTTACCCCCAGGGGGATCAGCCCCAGCATTTT; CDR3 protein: CASSYPQGDQPQHF
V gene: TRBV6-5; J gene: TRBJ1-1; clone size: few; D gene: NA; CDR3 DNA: TGTGCCAGCAGTTCCCAAATGGGAGCTTTCTTT; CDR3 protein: CASSSQMGAFF
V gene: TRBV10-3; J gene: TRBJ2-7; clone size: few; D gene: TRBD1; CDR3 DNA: TGTGCCATCACACAGGGGTCATCCTACGAGCAGTACTTC; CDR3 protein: CAITQGSSYEQYF
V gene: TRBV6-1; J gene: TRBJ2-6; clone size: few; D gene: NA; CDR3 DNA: TGTGCCAGCACCCACCTCTCTGGGGCCAACGTCCTGACTTTC; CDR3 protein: CASTHLSGANVLTF
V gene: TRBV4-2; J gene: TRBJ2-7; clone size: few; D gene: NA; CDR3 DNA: TGTGCCAGCAGCCCAGCTGGGTCTTCCTACGAGCAGTACTTC; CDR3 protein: CASSPAGSSYEQYF
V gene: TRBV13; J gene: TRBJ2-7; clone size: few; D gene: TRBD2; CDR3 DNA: TGTGCCAGCAGCCATCAGACTAGCGGATTCTCCTACGAGCAGTACTTC; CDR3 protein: CASSHQTSGFSYEQYF
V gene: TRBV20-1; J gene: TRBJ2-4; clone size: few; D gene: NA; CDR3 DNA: TGCAGTGCGGACGCCCCGACCGGGGGCGTGGATAACATTCAGTACTTC; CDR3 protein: CSADAPTGGVDNIQYF
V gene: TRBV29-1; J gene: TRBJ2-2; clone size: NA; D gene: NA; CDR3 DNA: TGCAGCGTTACGCATCAGAACACCGGGGAGCTGTTTTTT; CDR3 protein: CSVTHQNTGELFF
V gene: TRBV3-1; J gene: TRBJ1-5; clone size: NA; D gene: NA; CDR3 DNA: TGTGCCAGCAGACAGGGAAATCAGCCCCAGCATTTT; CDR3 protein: CASRQGNQPQHF
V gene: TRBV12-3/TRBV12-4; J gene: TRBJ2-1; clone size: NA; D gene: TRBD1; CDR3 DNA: TGTGCCAGCAGTAAAACGGACAGGGGAAATGAGCAGTTCTTC; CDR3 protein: CASSKTDRGNEQFF
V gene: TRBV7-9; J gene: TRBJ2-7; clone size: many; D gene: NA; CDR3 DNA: TGTGCCAGCAGTTATACAAACCTAGCGTTATCCTACGAGCAGTACTTC; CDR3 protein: CASSYTNLALSYEQYF
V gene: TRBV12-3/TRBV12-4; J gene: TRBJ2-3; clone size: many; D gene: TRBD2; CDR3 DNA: TGTGCCAGCAAGAGGCCTAGCGGGGGGGAGACAGATACGCAGTATTTT; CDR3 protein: CASKRPSGGETDTQYF
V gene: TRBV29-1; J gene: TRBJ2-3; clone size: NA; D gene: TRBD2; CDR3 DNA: TGCAGCGTCGAAAGAGCCTTAGCGGGGCACACAGATACGCAGTATTTT; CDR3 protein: CSVERALAGHTDTQYF
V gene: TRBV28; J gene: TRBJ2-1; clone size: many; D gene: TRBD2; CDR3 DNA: TGTGCCAGCAGTTTATCCGGACTAGCGGAGCAGTTCTTC; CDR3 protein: CASSLSGLAEQFF
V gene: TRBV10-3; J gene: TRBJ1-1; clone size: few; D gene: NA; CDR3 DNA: TGTGCCATCAGTGTGTTTACAGGAACGAACACTGAAGCTTTCTTT; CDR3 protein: CAISVFTGTNTEAFF
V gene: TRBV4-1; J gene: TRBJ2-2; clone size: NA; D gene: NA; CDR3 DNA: TGCGCCAGCAGCCAAGTGGCGGGCGATAACACCGGGGAGCTGTTTTTT; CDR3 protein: CASSQVAGDNTGELFF
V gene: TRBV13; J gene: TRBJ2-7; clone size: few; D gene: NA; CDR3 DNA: TGTGCCAGCAGCAACAGAGCAATCTCCTACGAGCAGTACTTC; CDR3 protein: CASSNRAISYEQYF
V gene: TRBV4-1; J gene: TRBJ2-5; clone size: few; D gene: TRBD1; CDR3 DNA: TGCGCCAGCAGCCAAGCTTCAGGGGGAGAAAGAGGAACCCAGTACTTC; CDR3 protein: CASSQASGGERGTQYF
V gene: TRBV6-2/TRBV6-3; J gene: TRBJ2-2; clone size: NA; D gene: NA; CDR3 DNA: TGTGCCAGCAGTTCCTTGCCAGGGATGAGCACCGGGGAGCTGTTTTTT; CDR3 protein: CASSSLPGMSTGELFF
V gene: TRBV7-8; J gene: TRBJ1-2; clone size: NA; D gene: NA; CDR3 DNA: TGTGCCAGCAGCTTAGGGATTGATGGCTACACCTTC; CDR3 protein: CASSLGIDGYTF
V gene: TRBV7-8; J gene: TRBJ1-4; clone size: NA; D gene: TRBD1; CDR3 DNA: TGTGCCAGCAGCCCGACTTCGGGACAGGGGGCGAGAAAACTGTTTTTT; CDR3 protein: CASSPTSGQGARKLFF
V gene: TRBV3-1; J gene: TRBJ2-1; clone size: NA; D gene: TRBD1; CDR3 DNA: TGTGCCAGCAGCCGCCTCCTCGGACAGGGAGACAATGAGCAGTTCTTC; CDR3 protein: CASSRLLGQGDNEQFF
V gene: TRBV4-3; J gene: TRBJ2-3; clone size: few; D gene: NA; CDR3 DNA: TGCGCCAGCAGCCAACTGATTGGGGATACAGATACGCAGTATTTT; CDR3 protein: CASSQLIGDTDTQYF
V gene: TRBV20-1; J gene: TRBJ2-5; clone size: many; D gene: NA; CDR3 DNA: TGCAGTGCTAGAGACTTCAGCCCGCTAGAGACCCAGTACTTC; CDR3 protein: CSARDFSPLETQYF
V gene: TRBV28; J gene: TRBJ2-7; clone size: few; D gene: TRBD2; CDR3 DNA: TGTGCCAGCAGTCGACTAGCGGGAGGGCAGGAGCAGTACTTC; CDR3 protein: CASSRLAGGQEQYF
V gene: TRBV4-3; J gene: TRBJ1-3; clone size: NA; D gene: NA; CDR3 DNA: TGCGCCAGCAGCCAAAAAGACAGGACGTCTGGAAACACCATATATTTT; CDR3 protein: CASSQKDRTSGNTIYF
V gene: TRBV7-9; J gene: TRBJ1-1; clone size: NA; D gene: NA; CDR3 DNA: TGTGCCAGCAGCTCCGTCCGGGTGAACACTGAAGCTTTCTTT; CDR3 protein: CASSSVRVNTEAFF
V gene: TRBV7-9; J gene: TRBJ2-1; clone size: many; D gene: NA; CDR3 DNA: TGTGCCAGCAGCTTAGTCGGGTCCTACAATGAGCAGTTCTTC; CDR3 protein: CASSLVGSYNEQFF
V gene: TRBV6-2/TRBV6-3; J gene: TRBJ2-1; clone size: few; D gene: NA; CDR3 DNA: TGTGCCAGCAGTTACAGCTCAGTCTACAATGAGCAGTTCTTC; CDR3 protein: CASSYSSVYNEQFF
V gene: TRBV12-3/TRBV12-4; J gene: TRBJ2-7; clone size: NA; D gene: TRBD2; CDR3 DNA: TGTGCCAGCAGAAGCTCCGGGACTAGCGGGGGCTACGAGCAGTACTTC; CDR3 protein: CASRSSGTSGGYEQYF
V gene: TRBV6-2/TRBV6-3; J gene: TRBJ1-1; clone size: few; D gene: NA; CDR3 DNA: TGTGCCAGCAGGGCGTCAGGAGGGGGTACTGAAGCTTTCTTT; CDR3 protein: CASRASGGGTEAFF
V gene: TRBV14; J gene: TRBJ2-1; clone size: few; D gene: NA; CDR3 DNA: TGTGCCAGCAGCCAAGTTCTCCTCAATGAGCAGTTCTTC; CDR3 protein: CASSQVLLNEQFF
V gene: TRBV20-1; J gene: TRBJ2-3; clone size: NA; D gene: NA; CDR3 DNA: TGCAGTGCTATTGCAGATACGCAGTATTTT; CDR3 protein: CSAIADTQYF
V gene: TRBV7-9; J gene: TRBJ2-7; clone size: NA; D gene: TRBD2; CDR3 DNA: TGTGCCAGCCGGGCTAGCGGGAACTACGAGCAGTACTTC; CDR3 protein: CASRASGNYEQYF